The 8 T cell receptor beta chains in this list originate from one sample, sequenced in a study of CD8 T cells in Susac syndrome. Random hexamers were used to reverse transcribe 0.5 to 1 ug of RNA. TCRdb recomputed calls from the immunoSEQ multiplex PCR reads with MiXCR, one row per CDR3 protein. Here the sample spans 400,000 to 550,000 distinct CDR3 sequences, more than 70% being singletons. Sequencing was done on a sample of CD8+ T cells from PBMCs. These receptors originate from a human donor with multiple sclerosis.

The chain employs TRBV4-1 and TRBJ2-3; D possibly corresponds to TRBD1 (6 bases). Per the germline V gene, CDR1 is MGHRA and CDR2 is YSYEKL. CDR3 size: 16 residues. Trimming removed 0 bases at V and 3 bases at J, with 13 bases between. The CDR3 sequence: CASSQEDRNTTDTQYF. The CDR3 DNA sequence: TGCGCCAGCAGCCAAGAAGACAGGAATACTACAGATACGCAGTATTTT.

J is TRBJ2-3 and V is TRBV19; D assignment may be TRBD1 or TRBD2 (5 bases each). Trimming cost V 3 bases and J 2 bases, with 12 bases left between them. Per germline, CDR1 LNHDA and CDR2 SQIVND (reference sequence). The CDR3 runs 15 residues. The CDR3 DNA follows: TGTGCCAGTAGTATCGAACGGGGCTTCACAGATACGCAGTATTTT. Protein product: CASSIERGFTDTQYF.

The chain uses TRBV6-5 and TRBJ2-1; 7 bases are shared with TRBD1. Germline V gene lookup returns CDR1 MNHEY and CDR2 SVGAGI. CDR3 length: 15 residues. After removal of 2 bases from V and 4 bases from J, the junction contained 5 bases not matched to a gene. CDR3 loop: CASSYKGASYNEQFF. The CDR3 bases are TGTGCCAGCAGTTACAAGGGGGCGAGTTACAATGAGCAGTTCTTC.

In DNA, the CDR3 is TGTGCCAGCAGCCCGTCTCAGCCGAACACTGAAGCTTTCTTT. This translates into CASSPSQPNTEAFF. The gene calls are TRBV28 and TRBJ1-1; no reliable D call. The CDR3 sequence is 14 residues long. Germline CDR1 MDHEN, CDR2 SYDVKM. Trimming pared 6 bases from V and 1 base from J, leaving 12 bases between.

The CDR3 bases are TGTGCCAGCAGCTTGGTGGGCTTCCAGGGCGGTTGGACCGGGGAGCTGTTTTTT. This codes for CASSLVGFQGGWTGELFF. The V and J genes are TRBV5-4 and TRBJ2-2, with D possibly matching TRBD1 (5 bases). Germline V gives CDR1 SGHNT, CDR2 YYREEE (reference sequence). The CDR3 has 18 residues. V was trimmed by 0 bases and J by 5 bases, leaving 20 bases between them.

J is TRBJ2-2 and V is TRBV4-1, with a possible D match to TRBD2 (5 bases). Germline loops: CDR1 MGHRA, CDR2 YSYEKL. With 0 bases removed from V and 2 bases from J, the gap between germline ends came to 22 bases. CDR3 length: 20 amino acids. The CDR3 region is CASSQDFGMPFAPNTGELFF. The CDR3 bases are TGCGCCAGCAGCCAAGATTTCGGGATGCCTTTTGCTCCAAACACCGGGGAGCTGTTTTTT.

The chain carries TRBV4-2 and TRBJ1-2; D gene unclear. The CDR3 totals 14 residues. Trimming took 4 bases from V and 2 from J, leaving 11 bases between them. CDR1 and CDR2 from the germline V gene are LGHNA and YNFKEQ. CDR3 region: CASSLIPENYGYTF. CDR3 nucleotide sequence: TGTGCCAGCAGCCTAATACCAGAAAACTATGGCTACACCTTC.

This clonotype has only one observation. This sequence joins TRBV27 and TRBJ1-1; unclear D gene. This CDR3 is built from 15 residues. V gave up 0 bases and J gave up 4 bases, with 12 bases separating them. Germline values: CDR1 MNHEY, CDR2 SMNVEV (reference sequence). The CDR3 loop is CASSLSEDLATEAFF. CDR3 in DNA: TGTGCCAGCAGTTTATCGGAGGACCTTGCCACTGAAGCTTTCTTT.